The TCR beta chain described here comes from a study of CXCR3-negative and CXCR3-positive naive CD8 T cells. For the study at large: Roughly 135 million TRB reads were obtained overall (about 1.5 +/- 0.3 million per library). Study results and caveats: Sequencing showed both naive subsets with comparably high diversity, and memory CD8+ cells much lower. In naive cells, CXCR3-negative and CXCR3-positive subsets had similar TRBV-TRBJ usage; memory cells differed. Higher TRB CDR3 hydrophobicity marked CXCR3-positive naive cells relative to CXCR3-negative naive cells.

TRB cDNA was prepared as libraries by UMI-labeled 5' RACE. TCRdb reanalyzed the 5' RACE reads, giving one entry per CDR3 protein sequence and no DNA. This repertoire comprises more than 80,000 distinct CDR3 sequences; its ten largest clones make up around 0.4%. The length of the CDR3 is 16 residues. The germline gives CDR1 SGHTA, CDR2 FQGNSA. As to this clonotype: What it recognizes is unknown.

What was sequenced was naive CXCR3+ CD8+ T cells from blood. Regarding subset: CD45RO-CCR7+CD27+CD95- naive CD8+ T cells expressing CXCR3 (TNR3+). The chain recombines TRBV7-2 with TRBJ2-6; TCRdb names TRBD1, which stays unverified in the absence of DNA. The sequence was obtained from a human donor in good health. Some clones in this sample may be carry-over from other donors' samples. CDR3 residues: CASSLGLQGWANVLTF.